This is a list of T cell receptor beta chains from one sample in a study of human T cells and chemical hapten exposure. Using its own MiXCR run on the RACE reads, TCRdb lists one record per CDR3 protein. Here the sample spans over 300,000 distinct CDR3 sequences, approximately 5% being singletons. Sequences were derived from whole blood, sampled in connection with sensitization to the hapten diphenylcyclopropenone (DPC). The receptors stem from a woman aged 45 to 65 with alopecia areata. Some clones in this sample may be carry-over from other donors' samples. The CDR3 runs from the conserved cysteine through the conserved F or W. A D gene is named only where the DNA matches it firmly. A clone size is listed for some rows: how often the clone was seen (once, few, many), or a class if it is expanded.

length	D	J	size	V	DNA	CDR3
13	.	TRBJ1-5	many	TRBV27	TGTGCCAGCAGTTCCCAGGGTCGTCAGCCCCAGCATTTT	CASSSQGRQPQHF
14	.	TRBJ2-7	few	TRBV20-1	TGCAGTGCTAGGTGGCCGGGACCCAACTACGAGCAGTACTTC	CSARWPGPNYEQYF
13	.	TRBJ2-7	many	TRBV6-2/TRBV6-3	TGTGCCAGCAGCTTTCTCAGCTCCTACGAGCAGTACTTC	CASSFLSSYEQYF
16	.	TRBJ2-5	few	TRBV29-1	TGCAGCGTTGAAGATCGGAACGGGAACCGGCAAGAGACCCAGTACTTC	CSVEDRNGNRQETQYF
11	.	TRBJ2-5	many	TRBV6-6	TGTGCCAGCAGTTACTCCGAGGCCCAGTACTTC	CASSYSEAQYF
15	.	TRBJ1-1	many	TRBV3-1	TGTGCCAGCAGCCAACCTAAATCACCAAATACGGAAGCTTTCTTT	CASSQPKSPNTEAFF
12	.	TRBJ1-1	many	TRBV6-5	TGTGCCAGCGGATCTAGGGGCACTGAAGCTTTCTTT	CASGSRGTEAFF
13	TRBD2	TRBJ2-7	few	TRBV20-1	TGCAGTGCTAACCGGGAGGGATCCTACGAGCAGTACTTC	CSANREGSYEQYF
13	.	TRBJ2-3	many	TRBV27	TGTGCCAGCAGCGAGTTCAGCACAGATACGCAGTATTTT	CASSEFSTDTQYF
15	.	TRBJ1-5	many	TRBV29-1	TGCAGCGTTGAAGAGGCAGGGGTAGGCAATCAGCCCCAGCATTTT	CSVEEAGVGNQPQHF
15	.	TRBJ1-1	.	TRBV28	TGTGCCAGCAGCTCTAACACAGGGCGGCAAACTGAAGCTTTCTTT	CASSSNTGRQTEAFF
15	TRBD2	TRBJ2-7	.	TRBV20-1	TGCAGTGCTAGAATCATAGGACTAGCGGCGTACGAGCAGTACTTC	CSARIIGLAAYEQYF
15	.	TRBJ2-7	many	TRBV11-2	TGTGCCAGCAGTCCCGGGGCCTCCTTGAGCTACGAGCAGTACTTC	CASSPGASLSYEQYF
16	.	TRBJ1-3	few	TRBV7-2	TGTGCCAGCAGCTTAGGGGGACCGAGCTCTGGAAACACCATATATTTT	CASSLGGPSSGNTIYF
11	.	TRBJ1-1	few	TRBV29-1	TGCAGCGTTGATGGGGACACTGAAGCTTTCTTT	CSVDGDTEAFF
14	.	TRBJ1-2	many	TRBV12-3/TRBV12-4	TGTGCCAGCACCCAGACAGGAACGAACTATGGCTACACCTTC	CASTQTGTNYGYTF